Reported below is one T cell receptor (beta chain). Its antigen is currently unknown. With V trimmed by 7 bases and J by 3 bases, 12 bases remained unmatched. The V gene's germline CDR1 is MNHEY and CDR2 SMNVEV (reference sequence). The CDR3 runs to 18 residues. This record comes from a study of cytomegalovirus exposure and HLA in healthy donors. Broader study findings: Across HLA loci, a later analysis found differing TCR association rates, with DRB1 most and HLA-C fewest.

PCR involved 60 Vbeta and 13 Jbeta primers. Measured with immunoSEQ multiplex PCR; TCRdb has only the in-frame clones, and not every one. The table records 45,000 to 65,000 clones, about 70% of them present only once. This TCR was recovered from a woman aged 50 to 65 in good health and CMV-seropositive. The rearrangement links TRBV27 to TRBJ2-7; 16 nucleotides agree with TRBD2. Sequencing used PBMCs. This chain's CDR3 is CASTPQGLAGGPLYEQYF. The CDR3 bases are TGTGCCAGCACGCCGCAGGGACTAGCGGGGGGGCCCCTCTACGAGCAGTACTTC.